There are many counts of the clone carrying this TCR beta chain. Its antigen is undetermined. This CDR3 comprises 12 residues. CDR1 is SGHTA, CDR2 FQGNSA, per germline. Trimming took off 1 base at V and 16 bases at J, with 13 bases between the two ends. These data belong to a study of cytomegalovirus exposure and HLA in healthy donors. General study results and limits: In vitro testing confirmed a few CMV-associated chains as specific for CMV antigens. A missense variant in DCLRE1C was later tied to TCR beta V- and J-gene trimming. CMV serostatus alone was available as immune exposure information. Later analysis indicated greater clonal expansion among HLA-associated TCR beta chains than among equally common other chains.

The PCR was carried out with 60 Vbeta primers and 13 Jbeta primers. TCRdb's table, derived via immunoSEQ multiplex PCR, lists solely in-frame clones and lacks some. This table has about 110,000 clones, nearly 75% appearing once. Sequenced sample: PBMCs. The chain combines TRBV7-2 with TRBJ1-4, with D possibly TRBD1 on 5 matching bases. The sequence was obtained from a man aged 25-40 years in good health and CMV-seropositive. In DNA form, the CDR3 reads TGTGCCAGCAGCTTAGTGGGGGGTCCGTGGTTTTTT. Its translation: CASSLVGGPWFF.